This T cell receptor beta chain appears in the sequencing data of a study of blood T cell repertoires in COVID-19. Cohort allocation depended upon clinical history that participants reported. The length of the CDR3 is 15 residues. Germline lookup yields CDR1 SEHNR and CDR2 FQNEAQ (reference sequence). V lost 3 bases, J lost 4 bases, and 3 bases stayed unmatched. Authors' processing steps: Estimated nucleated cell counts came from reference gene primer amplification. The protocol was immunoSEQ multiplex PCR, while the TCRdb copy is restricted to in-frame clones and leaves out a portion. The V and J calls and clone size were taken over from that table, and D and trimming were inferred from the DNA. The top ten clones hold 4.1% of a sample with about 260,000 clones, around 80% of them seen once.

This TCR came from a man in his thirties or forties with acute COVID-19. Sequenced: PBMCs or T cells enriched from blood (not recorded which). The chain has TRBV7-9 and TRBJ2-5; 12 positions agree with TRBD2. The CDR3 bases are TGTGCCAGCAGCTTTCCTAGCGGGGGGGCAGAGACCCAGTACTTC. Protein product: CASSFPSGGAETQYF.